A single sample gave rise to the 28 T cell receptor beta chains below, sequenced in a study of identical twins. TCRdb passed the 5' RACE reads through MiXCR, listing each CDR3 protein once. This sample has a few hundred thousand distinct CDR3 sequences, with over 9.5% found just once. The sample was also linked to a second study, of yellow fever vaccine responses in identical twins.

Material: memory (CD45RO+) T cells sorted from blood. The receptors shown here come from a woman aged 18-30 years in good health.

This chain joins TRBV18 and TRBJ2-7; 7 bases are a match to TRBD2. This CDR3 is built from 15 residues. Germline trimming cut 6 bases from V and 0 bases from J; bases unmatched to any gene: 8. Germline-derived CDR1 and CDR2 are KGHSH and LQKENI. The CDR3: CASSLTSDRSYEQYF. CDR3 sequence (DNA): TGTGCCAGCTCGCTCACTAGCGACCGCTCCTACGAGCAGTACTTC.

This clonotype came up many times. The chain combines TRBV5-1 with TRBJ1-5; D is unclear. The germline V gene has CDR1 SGHRS and CDR2 YFSETQ. Trimming removed 2 bases from V and 4 bases from J, with 7 bases in between. This CDR3 spans 13 amino acids. The DNA for the CDR3 is TGCGCCAGCAGCTTTTCGGGGAATCAGCCCCAGCATTTT. This translates into CASSFSGNQPQHF.

In this sample, this clonotype turned up a few times. The chain carries TRBV6-5 and TRBJ2-5; TRBD1 agrees at 10 bases. Germline CDR1 reads MNHEY; CDR2 reads SVGAGI. The CDR3 consists of 16 residues. V was pared by 4 bases and J by 6 bases, with 11 bases of the junction left unmatched. CDR3 sequence reads: CASSSLPGQGSQTQYF. CDR3 bases: TGTGCCAGCAGTTCTCTCCCGGGACAGGGGTCTCAGACCCAGTACTTC.

This clonotype came up many times. The chain uses TRBV4-3 and TRBJ2-1; D not certain. The V gene's germline CDR1 is LGHNA and CDR2 YSLEER. The CDR3 spans 16 residues. The germline V and J ends were trimmed by 4 bases and 0 bases, with 13 bases remaining between them. In DNA, the CDR3 is TGCGCCAGCAGCCCAAGGGCGTTGAGCTCCTACAATGAGCAGTTCTTC. Its translation: CASSPRALSSYNEQFF.

V is TRBV29-1 and J is TRBJ2-3, with D uncertain. V lost 6 bases and J lost 6, with 19 bases in between. CDR3 length equals 14 residues. The germline CDR1 and CDR2 sequences are SQVTM and ANQGSEA. The CDR3 is CSVAVLTTVDTQYF. Here the CDR3 DNA reads TGCAGCGTCGCCGTACTGACGACGGTCGATACGCAGTATTTT.

The table lists this clonotype with a few counts. The chain recombines TRBV6-4 with TRBJ2-1; 11 positions agree with TRBD2. The germline gives CDR1 MRHNA, CDR2 SNTAGT. The CDR3 is 14 residues long. The J segment lost 7 bases and the V segment lost 4 bases, leaving 3 bases of the junction unmatched. This CDR3 reads CASSVAGGRNEQFF. The CDR3 nucleotides read TGTGCCAGCAGTGTAGCGGGAGGGAGGAATGAGCAGTTCTTC.

The chain couples TRBV12-3 or TRBV12-4 to TRBJ2-3, with a weak D call TRBD2 (6 bases). The CDR3 totals 16 residues. V was trimmed by 5 bases and J by 1 base, leaving 16 bases between them. Written as DNA, the CDR3 is TGTGCCAGCAGTCCCGGGACTGCTAAAGGCACAGATACGCAGTATTTT. It encodes CASSPGTAKGTDTQYF.

This sequence joins TRBV29-1 and TRBJ1-1; no clear D gene. This CDR3 spans 11 amino acids. The germline V gene encodes CDR1 SQVTM and CDR2 ANQGSEA. Between the trimmed V and J ends, which lost 5 bases and 2 bases, there was a span of 6 bases. The CDR3 loop reads CSVIKNTEAFF. For the CDR3, the DNA is TGCAGCGTTATTAAAAACACTGAAGCTTTCTTT.

In this sample, this clonotype turned up a few times. This sequence joins TRBV20-1 and TRBJ2-3; TRBD2 matches at 10 bases. V lost 1 base, J lost 6 bases, and 10 bases stayed unmatched. The CDR3 totals 16 residues. Germline loops: CDR1 DFQATT, CDR2 SNEGSKA (reference sequence). CDR3 protein: CSARVGLAGEDDTQYF. The CDR3 region has the DNA TGCAGTGCTAGAGTTGGGCTAGCGGGGGAGGACGATACGCAGTATTTT.

This clonotype has only a few counts. The chain joins TRBV6-2 or TRBV6-3 to TRBJ2-1; D may be TRBD1 or TRBD2 (5 bases each). Germline V gene data show CDR1 as MNHEY and CDR2 as SVGEGT. The CDR3 is made up of 15 amino acids. Trimming removed 6 bases at V and 5 bases at J, with 17 bases between. The CDR3: CASSTGTPADNEQFF. The CDR3 coding sequence is TGTGCCAGCAGCACCGGGACCCCCGCCGACAATGAGCAGTTCTTC.

The chain combines TRBV5-4 with TRBJ2-1, with 9 bases that match TRBD2. The CDR3 runs 16 residues. J was trimmed by 3 bases and V by 2 bases; bases with no gene match: 6. Germline V gene data show CDR1 as SGHNT and CDR2 as YYREEE (reference sequence). The CDR3 here is CASSLWSGGNYNEQFF. The CDR3 DNA sequence: TGTGCCAGCAGCTTATGGAGCGGGGGGAACTACAATGAGCAGTTCTTC.

Many counts were recorded for this clonotype. The chain carries TRBV20-1 and TRBJ1-1; TRBD1 matches 7 bases. The CDR3 loop spans 15 amino acids. Trimming at V came to 2 bases and at J to 6 bases, leaving 12 bases not matched to a gene. CDR1 is DFQATT and CDR2 is SNEGSKA in the germline V gene (reference sequence). The DNA for the CDR3 is TGCAGTGCTAGACCCGCCGACAGGGTTTTTCCTGAAGCTTTCTTT. It encodes CSARPADRVFPEAFF.

This clonotype was counted between two and nine times. The J gene is TRBJ2-7, the V gene TRBV6-2 or TRBV6-3, with D perhaps matching TRBD1 (5 bases). Germline V gene sequence: CDR1 MNHEY, CDR2 SVGEGT. CDR3 size: 12 residues. Trimming removed 6 bases at V and 3 bases at J, with 9 bases between. CDR3 protein: CASRNRIYEQYF. CDR3 nucleotide sequence: TGTGCCAGCAGGAACAGGATCTACGAGCAGTACTTC.

This clonotype was picked up a small number of times. CDR3 loop: CSAAGNSYEQYF. DNA of the CDR3: TGCAGCGCCGCCGGGAACTCCTACGAGCAGTACTTC. The chain carries TRBV29-1 and TRBJ2-7; D possibly corresponds to TRBD2 (5 bases). The germline V gene has CDR1 SQVTM and CDR2 ANQGSEA. Trimming removed 7 bases at V and 0 bases at J, with 10 bases between. This CDR3 is 12 amino acids long.

This chain connects TRBV29-1 to TRBJ2-1; possibly TRBD2 for D (5 bases). The CDR3 spans 16 residues. Germline CDR1 SQVTM, CDR2 ANQGSEA. V shed 0 bases and J shed 7 bases, with 19 bases lying between them. The CDR3 is CSVEDRGSRVRNEQFF. DNA for the CDR3: TGCAGCGTTGAAGATCGGGGTAGCCGCGTCCGAAATGAGCAGTTCTTC.

Only a few counts were recorded for this clonotype. The rearrangement uses TRBV6-4 and TRBJ2-3; D unclear. This CDR3 comprises 13 residues. Germline V gene sequence: CDR1 MRHNA, CDR2 SNTAGT. V lost 0 bases and J lost 4, with 5 bases in between. CDR3 DNA: TGTGCCAGCAGTGACTCGATGGCAGATACGCAGTATTTT. Its protein product is CASSDSMADTQYF.

The CDR3, as DNA: TGTGCCAGTAGTATGGCTAGGGGAAATTCCGAGCAGTACTTC. Amino acid sequence: CASSMARGNSEQYF. This chain uses TRBV19 with TRBJ2-7; D might be TRBD1 (5 bases). There are 14 residues in the CDR3. V dropped 3 bases and J dropped 6 bases, with 15 bases sitting between them. Per germline, CDR1 LNHDA and CDR2 SQIVND (reference sequence).

This chain joins TRBV3-1 and TRBJ1-1; a weak D match, TRBD1 (6 bases). V was cut by 3 bases and J by 3 bases, with 11 bases left in between. The CDR3 spans 14 residues. Germline V gene data show CDR1 as LGHDT and CDR2 as YNNKEL (reference sequence). CDR3 bases: TGTGCCAGCAGCCACTGGGGGGCGGACACTGAAGCTTTCTTT. Its translation is CASSHWGADTEAFF.

V gene TRBV27 combines with J gene TRBJ2-3; D possibly matches TRBD1 or TRBD2 (5 bases each). With 3 bases removed from V and 0 bases from J, the gap between germline ends came to 22 bases. Germline V CDR1 and CDR2: MNHEY, SMNVEV (reference sequence). The CDR3 consists of 19 residues. The CDR3 DNA follows: TGTGCCAGCAGTTTCCGTACACCGGGACGGCCCTGGAGCACAGATACGCAGTATTTT. Translation gives CASSFRTPGRPWSTDTQYF.

The chain joins TRBV3-1 to TRBJ2-1, with 8 bases aligning to TRBD2. The CDR3 sequence is 14 residues long. The trim removed 3 bases at V and 8 bases at J, leaving 6 bases unmatched. Germline CDR1 reads LGHDT; CDR2 reads YNNKEL (reference sequence). CDR3 amino acids: CASSQARGGHEQFF. CDR3 in DNA: TGTGCCAGCAGCCAGGCACGGGGGGGGCATGAGCAGTTCTTC.

This clonotype was seen ten or more times. The CDR3 bases are TGTGCCAGCAGTTCACCAGCGGGACTCTCCTACAATGAGCAGTTCTTC. Protein sequence: CASSSPAGLSYNEQFF. The rearrangement links TRBV27 to TRBJ2-1; 7 bases align to TRBD2. The J segment lost 0 bases and the V segment lost 4 bases, leaving 6 bases of the junction unmatched. Per the germline V gene, CDR1 is MNHEY and CDR2 is SMNVEV (reference sequence). This CDR3 has 16 residues.

The genes are TRBV29-1 and TRBJ2-1, with D tentatively TRBD2 (5 bases). Deletions cut 4 bases from V and 2 bases from J, with 9 bases between. The CDR3 spans 13 residues. The germline V gene has CDR1 SQVTM and CDR2 ANQGSEA. CDR3 loop: CSVGGITYNEQFF. The DNA for the CDR3 is TGCAGCGTTGGAGGGATAACCTACAATGAGCAGTTCTTC.

V is TRBV5-8 and J is TRBJ2-7; D tentatively reads TRBD1 or TRBD2 (5 bases each). The CDR3 is 15 residues long. Trimming left V 4 bases short and J 0 bases short, with 14 bases between. Germline CDR1 reads SGHTS; CDR2 reads YDEGEE. The CDR3 here is CASSVGTLSSYEQYF. The CDR3 coding sequence is TGTGCCAGCAGCGTTGGGACCCTAAGCTCCTACGAGCAGTACTTC. The whole variable domain, remainder taken from reference TRBV5-8 and TRBJ2-7, is EAGVTQSPTHLIKTRGQQATLRCSPISGHTSVYWYQQALGLGLQFLLWYDEGEERNRGNFPPRFSGRQFPNYSSELNVNALELEDSALYLCASSVGTLSSYEQYFGPGTRLTVT.

The sample holds many counts of this clonotype. The genes are TRBV11-2 and TRBJ2-7; a weak D match, TRBD1 (6 bases). Germline loops: CDR1 SGHAT, CDR2 FQNNGV. Trimming removed 4 bases at V and 6 bases at J, with 22 bases between. The CDR3 contains 16 residues. The DNA of the CDR3 is TGTGCCAGCAGCTCAACCAGGGGTCCCCTCTTGGGCGAGCAGTACTTC. This sequence encodes CASSSTRGPLLGEQYF. Together with reference TRBV11-2 and TRBJ2-7, the CDR3 gives the full variable domain: EAGVAQSPRYKIIEKRQSVAFWCNPISGHATLYWYQQILGQGPKLLIQFQNNGVVDDSQLPKDRFSAERLKGVDSTLKIQPAKLEDSAVYLCASSSTRGPLLGEQYFGPGTRLTVT.

The table lists this clonotype with a few counts. This sequence joins TRBV7-3 and TRBJ1-2, with D perhaps matching TRBD1 (5 bases). Germline V gene sequence: CDR1 SGHTA, CDR2 FQGTGA. V was shortened by 1 base and J by 3 bases, with 15 bases between the two germline ends. This CDR3 spans 16 amino acids. The CDR3 reads CASSLSSTGGDYGYTF. As DNA, the CDR3 is TGTGCCAGCAGCTTAAGTTCTACAGGAGGGGACTATGGCTACACCTTC.

This clonotype was observed a handful of times. J is TRBJ2-1 and V is TRBV7-8; 8 bases align to TRBD1. CDR1 and CDR2 from the germline V gene are SGHVS and FQNEAQ. V shed 4 bases, J shed 4 bases, and the junction held 9 bases outside the gene matches. The CDR3 extends over 16 amino acids. The chain's CDR3 is CASSSTGAGPYNEQFF. CDR3 nucleotide sequence: TGTGCCAGCAGCTCGACAGGGGCAGGGCCGTACAATGAGCAGTTCTTC.

This clonotype has a count of ten or more. The chain combines TRBV6-1 with TRBJ2-3, with 9 bases lining up with TRBD2. CDR1 is MNHNS and CDR2 is SASEGT in the germline V gene. This CDR3 is built from 14 residues. The ends lost 5 bases at V and 2 bases at J; junction bases unmatched: 2. The CDR3 reads CASSPSGITDTQYF. The CDR3 region has the DNA TGTGCCAGCAGTCCTAGCGGGATCACAGATACGCAGTATTTT.

There are a few counts of this clonotype. The V gene is TRBV12-3 or TRBV12-4, the J gene TRBJ2-4, with 9 nucleotides matching TRBD1. The CDR3 contains 13 residues. V lost 6 bases and J lost 8; bases outside the gene matches: 5. This CDR3 is CASRPGQGHIQYF. The CDR3 nucleotides are TGTGCCAGCAGACCCGGACAGGGGCACATTCAGTACTTC.